This T cell receptor (beta chain) emerged from a study of siplizumab effects on memory and regulatory T cells. The germline CDR1 and CDR2 sequences are SGHTA and FQGNSA. The CDR3 contains 12 residues. The germline V and J ends were trimmed by 1 base and 4 bases, with 4 bases remaining between them. Repertoires were generated with immunoSEQ multiplex PCR, while TCRdb's copy carries only in-frame clones and drops some. The sample includes about 87,000 clones, about nine tenths of them seen just once. The rearrangement uses TRBV7-2 and TRBJ1-2, with D uncertain. Sample: CD4+ T cells sorted from blood. This receptor was taken from a human donor in good health. The CDR3 DNA reads TGTGCCAGCAGCTTAGACTTCTATGGCTACACCTTC. Translating gives CASSLDFYGYTF.